This TCR beta chain was obtained from a study of T cell repertoires in cytomegalovirus infection. For the study at large: The public TCR beta signatures pointed to both CMV infection and matching HLA type. Regarding the study as a whole: Frequencies of public TCR beta families were cumulated, and this identified carriers of CMV plus the relevant HLA. HLA-C-restricted, CMV-specific TCR beta clonotypes were dominant ex vivo.

With respect to this clonotype: What it recognizes is unknown.

With 6 bases clipped from V and 5 bases from J, the junction kept 10 bases outside the gene matches. This CDR3 region has 15 residues. Germline lookup yields CDR1 SNHLY and CDR2 FYNNEI. Using its own MiXCR run on the reads, TCRdb lists one record per CDR3 protein. The sample consists of about 150,000 distinct CDR3 sequences, 20% to 30% of them appearing once. Sequences were obtained from PBMCs. The source of this sequence is a human donor in good health (CMV status not recorded). Some clones in this sample may be carry-over from other donors' samples. V usage is TRBV2 and J usage is TRBJ2-5; 9 nucleotides line up with TRBD2. The CDR3 loop reads CASSDPTGLAETQYF. CDR3 nucleotide sequence: TGTGCCAGCAGCGACCCAACTGGACTAGCGGAGACCCAGTACTTC.